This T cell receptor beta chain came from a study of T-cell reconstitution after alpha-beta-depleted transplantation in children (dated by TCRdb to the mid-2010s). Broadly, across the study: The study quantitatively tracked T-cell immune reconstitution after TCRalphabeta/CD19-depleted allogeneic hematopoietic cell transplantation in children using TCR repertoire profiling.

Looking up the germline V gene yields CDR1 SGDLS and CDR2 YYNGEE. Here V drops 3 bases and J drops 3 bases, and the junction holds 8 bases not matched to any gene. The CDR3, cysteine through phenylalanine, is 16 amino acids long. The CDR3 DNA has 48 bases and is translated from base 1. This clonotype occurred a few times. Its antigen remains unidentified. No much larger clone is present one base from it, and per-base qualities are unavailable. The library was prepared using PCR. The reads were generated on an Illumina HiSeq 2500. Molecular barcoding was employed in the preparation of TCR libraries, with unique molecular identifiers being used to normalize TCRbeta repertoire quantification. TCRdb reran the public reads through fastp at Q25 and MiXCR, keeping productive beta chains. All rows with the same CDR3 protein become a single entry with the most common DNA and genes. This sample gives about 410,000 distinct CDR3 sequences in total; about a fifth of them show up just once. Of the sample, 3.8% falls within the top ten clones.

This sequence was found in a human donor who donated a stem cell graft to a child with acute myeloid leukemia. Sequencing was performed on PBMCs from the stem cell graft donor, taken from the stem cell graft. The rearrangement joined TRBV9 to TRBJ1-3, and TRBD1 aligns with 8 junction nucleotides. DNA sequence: TGTGCCAGCAGCGCTGGGGGACAGGCCGATGGAAACACCATATATTTT. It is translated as CASSAGGQADGNTIYF.